Included here is one TCR beta chain sequence, with context. The data were obtained in a study of shared T cell receptors in the human thymus. Germline V gives CDR1 MDHEN, CDR2 SYDVKM. Trimming took 5 bases from V and 7 from J, leaving 15 bases between them. CDR3 length equals 14 residues. Clones were sequenced by immunoSEQ multiplex PCR, and TCRdb holds only the in-frame ones, with some missing. The sample contains 600,000 or so clones, about 89% of which appear only once. This sample also belongs to another study, concerning human thymus T cells. That work contributes: Congenital heart defects were the reason for the corrective surgery that the donors, healthy Finnish infants, were having. Corrective heart surgery yielded resections, and these provided the thymus tissue. Blood and thymic repertoires both appeared biased in V and J gene usage. Related research found strongly overlapping thymic repertoires in unrelated individuals.

The chain links TRBV28 to TRBJ1-5, with a possible D match to TRBD1 (6 bases). The receptor was isolated from a boy in the first two years of life with a congenital heart defect. Specimen: thymocytes. This CDR3 is CASSGSTGRQPQHF. The CDR3 DNA follows: TGTGCCAGCAGTGGCTCGACAGGAAGGCAGCCCCAGCATTTT.